The clone carrying this TCR beta chain came up a few times. Its target is unknown. This record belongs to a study of T cells in Graves' hyperthyroidism and ophthalmopathy. Study-wide points: Before onset, by a median of approximately 6.8 months, the model predicted ophthalmopathy.

Stability of Graves' hyperthyroidism was defined as absent ophthalmopathy progression within 18 months. The patients, who ranged from 18 to 65 in age, presented with newly diagnosed hyperthyroidism lasting under 2 months. The PBMCs studied were ones that came from 10 ml fresh peripheral blood. Researchers took RNA transcripts and amplified the TCR beta CDR3 regions from them. A set of HTBI primers served as the primers for a first-round RT-PCR of the TCR CDR3. TCRdb re-called the multiplex PCR reads through MiXCR, storing one row per CDR3 protein. The data show 500,000 to 700,000 distinct CDR3 sequences, approximately 15% seen once. Trimming took 5 bases from V and 5 from J; bases not matched to a gene: 10. CDR1 and CDR2 (germline): SGHRS, YFSETQ. The CDR3 has 15 amino acids.

The receptor's source is a woman aged 18-35 years with Graves' hyperthyroidism. Input material: blood. The V gene is TRBV5-1, the J gene TRBJ2-1; 7 positions match TRBD1. The CDR3 here is CASSYDRAGHNEQFF. As DNA, the CDR3 is TGCGCCAGCAGTTACGACAGGGCAGGCCACAATGAGCAGTTCTTC.